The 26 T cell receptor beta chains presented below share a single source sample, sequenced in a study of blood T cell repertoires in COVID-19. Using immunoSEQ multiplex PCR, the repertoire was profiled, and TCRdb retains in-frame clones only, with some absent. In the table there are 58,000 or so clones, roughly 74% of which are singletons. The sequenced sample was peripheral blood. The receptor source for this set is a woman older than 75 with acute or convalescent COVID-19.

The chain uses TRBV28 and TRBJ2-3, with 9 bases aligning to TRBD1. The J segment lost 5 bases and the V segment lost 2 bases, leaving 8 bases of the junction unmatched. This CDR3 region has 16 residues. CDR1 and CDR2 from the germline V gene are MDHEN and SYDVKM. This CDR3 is CASSLVGTGRIDTQYF. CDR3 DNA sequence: TGTGCCAGCAGTTTAGTTGGGACAGGGCGCATAGATACGCAGTATTTT.

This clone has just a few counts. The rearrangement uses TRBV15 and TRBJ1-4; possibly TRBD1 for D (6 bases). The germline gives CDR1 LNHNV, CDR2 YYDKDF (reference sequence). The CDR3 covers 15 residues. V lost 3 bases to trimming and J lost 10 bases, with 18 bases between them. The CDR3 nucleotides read TGTGCCACCAGCAGCCTTAACATCGGACAGCTAAAACTGTTTTTT. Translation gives CATSSLNIGQLKLFF.

CDR3: CASSLLGVHGYTF. The DNA of the CDR3 is TGTGCCAGCAGTTTACTAGGGGTGCATGGCTACACCTTC. This sequence joins TRBV27 and TRBJ1-2, with a weak D call TRBD1 (5 bases). Trimming removed 2 bases at V and 6 bases at J, with 10 bases between. The CDR3 has 13 residues. Germline V CDR1 and CDR2: MNHEY, SMNVEV (reference sequence).

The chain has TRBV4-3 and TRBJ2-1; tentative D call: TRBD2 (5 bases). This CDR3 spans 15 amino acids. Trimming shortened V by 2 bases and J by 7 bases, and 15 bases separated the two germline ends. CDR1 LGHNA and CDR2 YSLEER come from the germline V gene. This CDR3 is CASSQRRPYGNEQFF. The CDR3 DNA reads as TGCGCCAGCAGCCAAAGGAGGCCGTATGGGAATGAGCAGTTCTTC.

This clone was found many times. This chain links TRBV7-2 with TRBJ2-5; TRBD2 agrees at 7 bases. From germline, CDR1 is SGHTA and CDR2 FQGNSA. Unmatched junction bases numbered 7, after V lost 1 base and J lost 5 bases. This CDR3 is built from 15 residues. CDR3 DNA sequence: TGTGCCAGCAGCTTAGTCGGGACTACGAGGGAGACCCAGTACTTC. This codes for CASSLVGTTRETQYF.

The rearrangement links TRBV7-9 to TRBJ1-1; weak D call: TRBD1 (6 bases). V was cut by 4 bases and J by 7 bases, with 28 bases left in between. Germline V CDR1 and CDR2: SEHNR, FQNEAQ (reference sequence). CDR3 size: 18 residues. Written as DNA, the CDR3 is TGTGCCAGCAGCTCCTACCTGACAGGATTCTCTAGGGGTGATGAAGCTTTCTTT. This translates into CASSSYLTGFSRGDEAFF. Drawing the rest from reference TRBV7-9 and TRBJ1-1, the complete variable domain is DTGVSQNPRHKITKRGQNVTFRCDPISEHNRLYWYRQTLGQGPEFLTYFQNEAQLEKSRLLSDRFSAERPKGSFSTLEIQRTEQGDSAMYLCASSSYLTGFSRGDEAFFGQGTRLTVV.

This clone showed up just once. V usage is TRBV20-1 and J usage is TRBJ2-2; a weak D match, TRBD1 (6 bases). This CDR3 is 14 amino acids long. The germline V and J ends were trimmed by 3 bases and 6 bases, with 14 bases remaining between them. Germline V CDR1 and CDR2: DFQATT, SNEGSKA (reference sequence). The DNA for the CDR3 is TGCAGTGCTAGTACAGGGTGGGGCCCCGGGGAGCTGTTTTTT. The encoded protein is CSASTGWGPGELFF.

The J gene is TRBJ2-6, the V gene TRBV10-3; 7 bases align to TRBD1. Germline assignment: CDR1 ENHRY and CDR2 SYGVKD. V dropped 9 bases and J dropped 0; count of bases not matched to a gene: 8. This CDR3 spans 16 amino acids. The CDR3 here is CAIPGTAISGANVLTF. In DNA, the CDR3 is TGTGCCATTCCCGGGACAGCGATCTCTGGGGCCAACGTCCTGACTTTC.

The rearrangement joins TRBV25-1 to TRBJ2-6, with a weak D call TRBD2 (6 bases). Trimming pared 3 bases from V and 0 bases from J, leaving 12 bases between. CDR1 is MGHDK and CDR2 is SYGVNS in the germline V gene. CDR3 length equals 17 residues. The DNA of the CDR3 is TGTGCCAGCAGTGAGGCTAGCGCTTTCTCTGGGGCCAACGTCCTGACTTTC. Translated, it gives CASSEASAFSGANVLTF.

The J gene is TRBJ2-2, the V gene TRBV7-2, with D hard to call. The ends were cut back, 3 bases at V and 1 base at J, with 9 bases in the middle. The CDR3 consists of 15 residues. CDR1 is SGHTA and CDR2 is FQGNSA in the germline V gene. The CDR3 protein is CASSFVSLNTGELFF. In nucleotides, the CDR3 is TGTGCCAGCAGCTTCGTGTCCTTGAACACCGGGGAGCTGTTTTTT.

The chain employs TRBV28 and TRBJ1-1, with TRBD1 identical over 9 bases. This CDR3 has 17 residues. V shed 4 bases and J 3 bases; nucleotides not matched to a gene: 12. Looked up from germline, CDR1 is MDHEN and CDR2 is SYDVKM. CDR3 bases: TGTGCCAGCAGTTCCTCCTCCGGGACAGGGCACTACACTGAAGCTTTCTTT. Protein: CASSSSSGTGHYTEAFF.

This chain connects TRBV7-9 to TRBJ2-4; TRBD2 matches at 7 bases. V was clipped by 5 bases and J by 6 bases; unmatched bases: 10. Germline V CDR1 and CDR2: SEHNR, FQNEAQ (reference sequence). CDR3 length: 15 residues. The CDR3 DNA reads TGTGCCAGCAGCAACCCAACGGGAGGATCAAACATTCAGTACTTC. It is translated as CASSNPTGGSNIQYF.

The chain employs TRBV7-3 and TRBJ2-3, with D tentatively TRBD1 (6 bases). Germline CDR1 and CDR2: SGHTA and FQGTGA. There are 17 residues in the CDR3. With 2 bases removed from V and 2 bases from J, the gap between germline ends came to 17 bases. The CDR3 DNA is TGTGCCAGCAGCTTACTTCCCCGGTCAGGGGTCACAGATACGCAGTATTTT. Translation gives CASSLLPRSGVTDTQYF.

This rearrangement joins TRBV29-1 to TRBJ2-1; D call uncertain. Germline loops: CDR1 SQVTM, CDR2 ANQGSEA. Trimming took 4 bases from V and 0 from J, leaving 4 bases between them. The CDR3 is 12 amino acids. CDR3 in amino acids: CSVGASYNEQFF. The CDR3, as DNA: TGCAGCGTTGGGGCCTCCTACAATGAGCAGTTCTTC.

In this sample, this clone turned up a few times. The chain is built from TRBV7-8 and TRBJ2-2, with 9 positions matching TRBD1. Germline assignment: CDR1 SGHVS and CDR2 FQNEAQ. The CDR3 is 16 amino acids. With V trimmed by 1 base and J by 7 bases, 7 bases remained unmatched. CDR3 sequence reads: CASSLGGQGFGGELFF. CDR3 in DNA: TGTGCCAGCAGCTTAGGAGGACAGGGGTTTGGCGGGGAGCTGTTTTTT. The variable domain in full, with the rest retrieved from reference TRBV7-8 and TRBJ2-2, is GAGVSQSPRYKVAKRGQDVALRCDPISGHVSLFWYQQALGQGPEFLTYFQNEAQLDKSGLPSDRFFAERPEGSVSTLKIQRTQQEDSAVYLCASSLGGQGFGGELFFGEGSRLTVL.

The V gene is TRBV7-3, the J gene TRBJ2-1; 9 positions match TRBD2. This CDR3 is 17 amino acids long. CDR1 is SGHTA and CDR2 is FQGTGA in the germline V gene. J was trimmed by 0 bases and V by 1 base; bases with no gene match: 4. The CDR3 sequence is CASSLMASGTSYNEQFF. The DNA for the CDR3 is TGTGCCAGCAGCTTAATGGCTAGCGGGACCTCCTACAATGAGCAGTTCTTC.

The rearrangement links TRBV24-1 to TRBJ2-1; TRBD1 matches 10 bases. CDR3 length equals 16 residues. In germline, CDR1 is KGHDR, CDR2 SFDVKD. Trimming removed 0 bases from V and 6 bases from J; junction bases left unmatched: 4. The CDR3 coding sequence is TGTGCCACCAGTGATTTGGACAGGGGGCCCTTCAATGAGCAGTTCTTC. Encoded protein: CATSDLDRGPFNEQFF.

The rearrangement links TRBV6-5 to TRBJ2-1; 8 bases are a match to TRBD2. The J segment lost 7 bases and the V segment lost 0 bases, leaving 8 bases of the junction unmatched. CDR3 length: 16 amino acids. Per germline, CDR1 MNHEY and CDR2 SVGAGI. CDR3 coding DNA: TGTGCCAGCAGTTACTCGACAGCGGGGGCTGGGAATGAGCAGTTCTTC. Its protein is CASSYSTAGAGNEQFF.

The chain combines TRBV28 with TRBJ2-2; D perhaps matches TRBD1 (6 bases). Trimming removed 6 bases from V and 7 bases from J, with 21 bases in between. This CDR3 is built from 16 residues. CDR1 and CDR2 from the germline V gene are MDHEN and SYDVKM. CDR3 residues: CASRPGFGGAGGELFF. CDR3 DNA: TGTGCCAGCAGGCCAGGGTTTGGGGGCGCAGGCGGGGAGCTGTTTTTT.

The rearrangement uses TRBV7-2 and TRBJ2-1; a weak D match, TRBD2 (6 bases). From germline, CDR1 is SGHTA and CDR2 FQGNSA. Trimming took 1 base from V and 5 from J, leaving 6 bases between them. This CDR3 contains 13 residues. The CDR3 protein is CASSLERDNEQFF. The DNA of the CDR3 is TGTGCCAGCAGCTTAGAGCGGGACAATGAGCAGTTCTTC.

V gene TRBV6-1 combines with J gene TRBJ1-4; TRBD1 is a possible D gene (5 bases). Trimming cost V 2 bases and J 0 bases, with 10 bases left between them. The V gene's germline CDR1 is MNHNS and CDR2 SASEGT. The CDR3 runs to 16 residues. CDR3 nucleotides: TGTGCCAGCAGTGAATGGTTAGGGGCAACTAATGAAAAACTGTTTTTT. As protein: CASSEWLGATNEKLFF.

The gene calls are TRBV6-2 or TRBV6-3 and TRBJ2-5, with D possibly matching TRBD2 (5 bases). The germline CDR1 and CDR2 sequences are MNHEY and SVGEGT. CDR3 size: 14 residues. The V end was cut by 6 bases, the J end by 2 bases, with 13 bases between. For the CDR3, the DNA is TGTGCCAGCAGCAAATCCGGGGAGCAAGAGACCCAGTACTTC. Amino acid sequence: CASSKSGEQETQYF.

CDR3 sequence reads: CASSSGETYEQYF. The CDR3 bases are TGTGCCAGCAGCTCCGGAGAGACCTACGAGCAGTACTTC. The chain combines TRBV11-3 with TRBJ2-7; D is unclear. Trimming stripped 4 bases from V and 2 bases from J, with 9 bases between. The CDR3 totals 13 residues. Germline V gene data show CDR1 as SGHNT and CDR2 as YENEEA.

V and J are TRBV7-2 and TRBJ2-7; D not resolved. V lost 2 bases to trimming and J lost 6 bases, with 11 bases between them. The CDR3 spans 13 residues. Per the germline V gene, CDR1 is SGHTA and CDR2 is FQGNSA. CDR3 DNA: TGTGCCAGCAGCTTATCGTTATGGGCCGAGCAGTACTTC. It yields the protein CASSLSLWAEQYF.

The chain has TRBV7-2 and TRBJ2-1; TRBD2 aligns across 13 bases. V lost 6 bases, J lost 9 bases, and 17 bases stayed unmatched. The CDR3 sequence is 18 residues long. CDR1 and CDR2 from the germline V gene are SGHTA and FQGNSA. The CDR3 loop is CASSTRTSGRAKLSEQFF. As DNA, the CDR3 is TGTGCCAGCAGTACCCGAACTAGCGGGAGGGCCAAATTAAGTGAGCAGTTCTTC.

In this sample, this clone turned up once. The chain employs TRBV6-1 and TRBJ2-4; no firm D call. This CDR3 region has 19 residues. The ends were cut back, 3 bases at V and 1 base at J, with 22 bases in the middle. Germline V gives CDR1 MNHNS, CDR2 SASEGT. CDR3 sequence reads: CASSDRKMTYSGAKNIQYF. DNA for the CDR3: TGTGCCAGCAGTGACCGAAAGATGACCTACTCCGGGGCCAAAAACATTCAGTACTTC.